These 21 T cell receptor beta chains share one sample of origin, sequenced in a study of T cell repertoires in cytomegalovirus infection. Each CDR3 protein gets one entry after TCRdb re-called the reads with MiXCR. This repertoire shows approximately 70,000 distinct CDR3 sequences, 22% found once; its top ten account for around three quarters. What these receptors recognize is not known. Sample: PBMCs, sequenced either directly or after in vitro stimulation (not recorded which). These receptors were collected from a human donor in good health (CMV status not recorded). Some clones in this sample may be carry-over from other donors' samples.

The V gene is TRBV7-2, the J gene TRBJ2-7; 8 nucleotides agree with TRBD2. The CDR3 has 16 residues. With 2 bases clipped from V and 2 bases from J, the junction kept 8 bases outside the gene matches. Germline CDR1 is SGHTA and CDR2 is FQGNSA. The CDR3 spells CASSLNHPGLAYEQYF. DNA for the CDR3: TGTGCCAGCAGCTTAAATCATCCGGGACTAGCCTACGAGCAGTACTTC.

The genes are TRBV6-1 and TRBJ2-1, with 12 bases that match TRBD2. The CDR3 sequence is 15 residues long. In germline, CDR1 is MNHNS, CDR2 SASEGT. V lost 6 bases to trimming and J lost 7 bases; unmatched junction nucleotides: 7. The CDR3 sequence: CASSIGLAGINEQFF. For the CDR3, the DNA is TGTGCCAGCAGCATAGGACTAGCGGGGATTAATGAGCAGTTCTTC.

This clonotype was seen a handful of times. This chain uses TRBV4-1 with TRBJ1-1; no definite D call. Germline CDR1 reads MGHRA; CDR2 reads YSYEKL. Between the trimmed V and J ends, which lost 1 base and 1 base, there was a span of 10 bases. CDR3 length equals 15 residues. CDR3 sequence: CASSQVAPSNTEAFF. CDR3 DNA: TGCGCCAGCAGCCAAGTGGCCCCCTCGAACACTGAAGCTTTCTTT.

This clonotype was seen just once. The chain recombines TRBV5-1 with TRBJ1-2, with 7 bases fitting TRBD1. Germline lookup yields CDR1 SGHRS and CDR2 YFSETQ. The V gene end was trimmed by 4 bases and the J gene end by 2 bases; junction bases not matched to a gene: 8. The length of the CDR3 is 15 residues. The CDR3 sequence: CASSPNRGGNYGYTF. Written as DNA, the CDR3 is TGCGCCAGCAGCCCGAACAGGGGAGGAAACTATGGCTACACCTTC.

In DNA form, the CDR3 reads TGTGCCAGCGGGTTTTCACGCAATGAGCAGTTCTTC. This translates into CASGFSRNEQFF. This chain joins TRBV27 and TRBJ2-1; D is unclear. CDR3 size: 12 residues. V was pared by 8 bases and J by 6 bases, with 11 bases between. Germline-derived CDR1 and CDR2 are MNHEY and SMNVEV (reference sequence).

This clonotype was detected only a few times. The chain carries TRBV6-4 and TRBJ2-1; the D gene is possibly TRBD2 (6 bases). V was pared by 4 bases and J by 1 base, with 14 bases between. CDR1 is MRHNA, CDR2 SNTAGT, per germline. The CDR3 extends over 16 amino acids. The CDR3 nucleotides read TGTGCCAGCAGTGGCTTACCGGGAGCGTCCTACAATGAGCAGTTCTTC. Translating gives CASSGLPGASYNEQFF.

This clonotype was seen a handful of times. This chain uses TRBV20-1 with TRBJ1-3; 7 bases map to TRBD1. The CDR3 covers 14 residues. The germline gives CDR1 DFQATT, CDR2 SNEGSKA (reference sequence). V shed 3 bases and J 2 bases; nucleotides not matched to a gene: 4. The CDR3 loop reads CSASPQGAGNTIYF. The CDR3 DNA sequence: TGCAGTGCTAGCCCCCAGGGGGCTGGAAACACCATATATTTT.

The V gene is TRBV10-3, the J gene TRBJ2-7, with TRBD1 matching over 7 bases. V lost 8 bases and J lost 7; bases outside the gene matches: 8. Germline CDR1 ENHRY, CDR2 SYGVKD. The CDR3 extends over 12 amino acids. The CDR3 spells CAIGTVGDEQYF. CDR3 DNA: TGTGCCATCGGGACAGTCGGGGATGAGCAGTACTTC.

This clonotype was detected only a few times. V gene TRBV6-1 combines with J gene TRBJ1-4; perhaps TRBD1 as D (6 bases). The CDR3 runs 15 residues. The V end lost 5 bases, the J end lost 7 bases, and 17 bases lay between the germline ends. Germline lookup yields CDR1 MNHNS and CDR2 SASEGT. The CDR3 is CASSLGGGLGEKLFF. The CDR3 nucleotides read TGTGCCAGCAGTCTCGGGGGGGGGCTGGGTGAAAAACTGTTTTTT.

There are many counts of this clonotype. The rearrangement joins TRBV7-2 to TRBJ1-5, with D possibly matching TRBD1 (6 bases). Trimming took 1 base from V and 5 from J, leaving 9 bases between them. CDR3 length: 14 amino acids. The germline CDR1 and CDR2 sequences are SGHTA and FQGNSA. In DNA, the CDR3 is TGTGCCAGCAGCTTAGTTAGGGGGGATCAGCCCCAGCATTTT. Translated, it gives CASSLVRGDQPQHF.

This rearrangement joins TRBV29-1 to TRBJ1-2, with D possibly matching TRBD1 (6 bases). The CDR3 runs to 13 residues. Germline V gene data show CDR1 as SQVTM and CDR2 as ANQGSEA. Deletions cut 1 base from V and 4 bases from J, with 10 bases between. The CDR3 region is CSVEGGGFYGYTF. The CDR3, as DNA: TGCAGCGTTGAAGGGGGGGGCTTCTATGGCTACACCTTC.

The chain has TRBV6-6 and TRBJ2-7, with 11 bases that match TRBD2. V trimming: 6 bases; J trimming: 9 bases; junction bases outside the gene matches: 7. In germline, CDR1 is MNHNY, CDR2 SVGAGI (reference sequence). This CDR3 is built from 13 residues. Written as DNA, the CDR3 is TGTGCCAGCAGGGAGGGGACTAGCGGATCGCAGTACGTC. Amino acids: CASREGTSGSQYV.

This clonotype was counted ten times or more. V usage is TRBV11-3 and J usage is TRBJ2-5; D is perhaps TRBD1 (6 bases). Per the germline V gene, CDR1 is SGHNT and CDR2 is YENEEA. The V gene lost 2 bases and the J gene lost 0 bases, with 10 bases spanning the gap. The CDR3 covers 15 residues. Written as DNA, the CDR3 is TGTGCCAGCAGCTTATGGACAGACGACCAAGAGACCCAGTACTTC. Translating it yields CASSLWTDDQETQYF. The full variable domain, in which reference TRBV11-3 and TRBJ2-5 provide the parts outside the CDR3, is EAGVVQSPRYKIIEKKQPVAFWCNPISGHNTLYWYLQNLGQGPELLIRYENEEAVDDSQLPKDRFSAERLKGVDSTLKIQPAELGDSAVYLCASSLWTDDQETQYFGPGTRLLVL.

The chain employs TRBV6-1 and TRBJ1-2, with 8 nucleotides matching TRBD1. After removal of 6 bases from V and 8 bases from J, the junction contained 5 bases not matched to a gene. CDR1 and CDR2 (germline): MNHNS, SASEGT. The CDR3 is 12 residues long. The CDR3 sequence is CASRRTGSGYTF. CDR3 DNA: TGTGCCAGCAGAAGGACAGGGAGCGGCTACACCTTC.

In this sample, this clonotype turned up a few times. This chain links TRBV6-1 with TRBJ2-3; a possible D gene is TRBD1 (6 bases). The CDR3 contains 13 residues. V was cut by 5 bases and J by 2 bases, with 8 bases left in between. The V gene's germline CDR1 is MNHNS and CDR2 SASEGT. The CDR3 DNA reads TGTGCCAGCAGTTGGGACAACACAGATACGCAGTATTTT. The encoded protein is CASSWDNTDTQYF.

This chain links TRBV7-6 with TRBJ2-2; 9 bases are a match to TRBD2. Germline V CDR1 and CDR2: SGHVS, FNYEAQ. Trimming at V came to 6 bases and at J to 1 base, leaving 9 bases not matched to a gene. There are 17 residues in the CDR3. Here the CDR3 reads CASRPSPSGMNTGELFF. The DNA for the CDR3 is TGTGCCAGCAGGCCGTCTCCTAGCGGGATGAACACCGGGGAGCTGTTTTTT.

V and J are TRBV6-6 and TRBJ2-3, with D unresolved. Germline V gives CDR1 MNHNY, CDR2 SVGAGI (reference sequence). V was trimmed by 6 bases and J by 4 bases, leaving 8 bases between them. CDR3 length: 12 residues. The CDR3 here is CASSAAADTQYF. CDR3 nucleotides: TGTGCCAGCAGCGCCGCCGCAGATACGCAGTATTTT.

V and J are TRBV27 and TRBJ1-2; 7 bases are shared with TRBD1. J lost 4 bases, V lost 5 bases, and 10 bases had no gene match. There are 15 residues in the CDR3. Germline values: CDR1 MNHEY, CDR2 SMNVEV (reference sequence). The CDR3 DNA reads TGTGCCAGCAGTCCTCCGGGACAGTCGATCTATGGCTACACCTTC. Its translation is CASSPPGQSIYGYTF.

The chain couples TRBV28 to TRBJ2-7; 7 bases line up with TRBD1. V trimming: 2 bases; J trimming: 2 bases; junction bases outside the gene matches: 12. In germline, CDR1 is MDHEN, CDR2 SYDVKM. The CDR3 runs to 17 residues. The CDR3, as DNA: TGTGCCAGCAGTTTAGGGTTGACAGGGAGTCTCGCCTACGAGCAGTACTTC. Translating gives CASSLGLTGSLAYEQYF.

This clonotype was counted only a few times. A junction boundary mismatches the germline segment, possibly from a read error. The V gene is TRBV4-1, the J gene TRBJ2-3, with 9 bases lining up with TRBD2. This CDR3 has 15 amino acids. CDR1 is MGHRA and CDR2 is YSYEKL in the germline V gene. The CDR3 protein is CASSQGSGSADTQYF. In DNA form, the CDR3 reads TGTGCCAGCAGCCAGGGTAGCGGGAGCGCAGATACGCAGTATTTT.

There are many counts of this clonotype. This chain links TRBV7-2 with TRBJ2-2, with 10 bases fitting TRBD2. The CDR3 is 15 residues long. V dropped 5 bases and J dropped 3; count of bases not matched to a gene: 3. CDR1 is SGHTA and CDR2 is FQGNSA in the germline V gene. CDR3 nucleotides: TGTGCCAGCAGCCTTAGCGGGAGGTACACCGGGGAGCTGTTTTTT. Encoded protein: CASSLSGRYTGELFF. Full variable domain (missing parts from reference TRBV7-2 and TRBJ2-2): GAGVSQSPSNKVTEKGKDVELRCDPISGHTALYWYRQSLGQGLEFLIYFQGNSAPDKSGLPSDRFSAERTGGSVSTLTIQRTQQEDSAVYLCASSLSGRYTGELFFGEGSRLTVL.